The 3 T cell receptor beta chains listed next were all sequenced from one sample in a study of control samples from healthy donors and cancer patients. Only in-frame clones appear in the TCRdb table, and some are missing; sequencing was by immunoSEQ multiplex PCR. Of tens of thousands of clones listed, about 94% are singletons. Sequencing was done on a sample of blood. Receptors originate from a young woman in good health.

The V gene is TRBV7-9, the J gene TRBJ1-1; 9 nucleotides line up with TRBD1. V shed 3 bases, J shed 8 bases, and the junction held 4 bases outside the gene matches. The CDR3 is made up of 13 amino acids. Germline V gene sequence: CDR1 SEHNR, CDR2 FQNEAQ (reference sequence). The CDR3 here is CASSFRTGVEAFF. The CDR3 DNA follows: TGTGCCAGCAGCTTCCGGACAGGGGTGGAAGCTTTCTTT. Drawing the rest from reference TRBV7-9 and TRBJ1-1, the complete variable domain is DTGVSQNPRHKITKRGQNVTFRCDPISEHNRLYWYRQTLGQGPEFLTYFQNEAQLEKSRLLSDRFSAERPKGSFSTLEIQRTEQGDSAMYLCASSFRTGVEAFFGQGTRLTVV.

The chain is built from TRBV27 and TRBJ1-4; 7 positions agree with TRBD1. CDR1 and CDR2 from the germline V gene are MNHEY and SMNVEV (reference sequence). Trimming took 1 base from V and 6 from J; bases not matched to a gene: 14. The CDR3 length is 18 residues. DNA of the CDR3: TGTGCCAGCAGTTTATGGGCCCCCCCCGACAGGGCGGATGAAAAACTGTTTTTT. It yields the protein CASSLWAPPDRADEKLFF. The full variable domain, rest sourced from reference TRBV27 and TRBJ1-4, is EAQVTQNPRYLITVTGKKLTVTCSQNMNHEYMSWYRQDPGLGLRQIYYSMNVEVTDKGDVPEGYKVSRKEKRNFPLILESPSPNQTSLYFCASSLWAPPDRADEKLFFGSGTQLSVL.

Written as DNA, the CDR3 is TGTGCCAGCAGGGCTCCGGGGGGGGAGACCCAGTACTTC. Its protein product is CASRAPGGETQYF. This chain joins TRBV2 and TRBJ2-5; 8 bases map to TRBD2. CDR1 SNHLY and CDR2 FYNNEI come from the germline V gene. The CDR3 loop spans 13 amino acids. V shed 6 bases, J shed 5 bases, and the junction held 5 bases outside the gene matches.